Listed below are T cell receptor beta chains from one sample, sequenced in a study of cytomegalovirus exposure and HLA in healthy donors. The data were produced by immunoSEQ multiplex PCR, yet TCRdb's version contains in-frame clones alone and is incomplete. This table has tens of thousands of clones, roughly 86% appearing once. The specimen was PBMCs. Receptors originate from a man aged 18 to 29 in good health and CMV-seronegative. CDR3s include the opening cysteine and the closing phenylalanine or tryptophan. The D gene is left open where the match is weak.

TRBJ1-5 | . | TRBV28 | CASSPRARGNQPQHF
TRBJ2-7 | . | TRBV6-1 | CASSAETGYEQYF
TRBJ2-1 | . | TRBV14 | CASSPLAPEQFF
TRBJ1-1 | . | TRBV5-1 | CASSLMPGSDTEAFF
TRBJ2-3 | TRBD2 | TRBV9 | CASSPSGIVWDTQYF
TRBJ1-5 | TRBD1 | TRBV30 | CAWSRTGDQPQHF
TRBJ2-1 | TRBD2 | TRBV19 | CASSPPGGVSYNEQFF
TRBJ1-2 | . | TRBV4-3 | CASSQQQGRGYTF
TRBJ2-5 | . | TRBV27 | CASSTTRAQETQYF
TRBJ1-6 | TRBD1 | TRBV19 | CASTFGQGVANSPLHF
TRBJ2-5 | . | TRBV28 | CASNFWGRETQYF
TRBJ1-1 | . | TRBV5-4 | CASSLEGLHTEAFF
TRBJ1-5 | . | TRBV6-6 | CASSYYRVLSNQPQHF
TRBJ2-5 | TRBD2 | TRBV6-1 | CASRLAGAIQETQYF
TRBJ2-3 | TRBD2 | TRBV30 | CAWSPSSGKADTQYF
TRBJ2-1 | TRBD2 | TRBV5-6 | CASSEGLAVYNEQFF
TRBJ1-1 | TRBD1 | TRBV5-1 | CASGQGHTEAFF
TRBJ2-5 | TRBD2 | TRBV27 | CASSSPGEGLKTQYF
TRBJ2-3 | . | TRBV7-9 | CASSYRGRGDPDTQYF
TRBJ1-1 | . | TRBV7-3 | CASSVQQNTEAFF
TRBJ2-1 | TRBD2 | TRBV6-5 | CASSYPGAGGYNEQFF
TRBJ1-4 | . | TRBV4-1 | CASSQTGLPNEKLFF
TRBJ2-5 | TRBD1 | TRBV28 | CASSDRGRQTQYF
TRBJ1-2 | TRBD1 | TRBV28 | CASRAPARGLNYGYTF
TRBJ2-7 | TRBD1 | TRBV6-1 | CASSEVGTGGYEQYF
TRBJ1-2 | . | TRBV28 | CASKAHGTGLPPFYGYTF
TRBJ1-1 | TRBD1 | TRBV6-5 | CASREQGFGEAFF
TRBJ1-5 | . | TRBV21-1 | CASKAMGQASPGKNQPQHF
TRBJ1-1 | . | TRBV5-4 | CASSLIRGGTEAFF
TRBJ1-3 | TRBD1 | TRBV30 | CAWSDRTGARNTIYF
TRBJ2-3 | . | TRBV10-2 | CASSSGFPDTQYF
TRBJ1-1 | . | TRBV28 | CASSPGQEAFF
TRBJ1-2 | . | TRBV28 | CASITLAAYGYTF
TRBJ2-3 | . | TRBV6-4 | CASSRGSATDTQYF
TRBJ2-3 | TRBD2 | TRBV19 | CASSPPSGRPSTDTQYF
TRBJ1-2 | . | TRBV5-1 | CASRQDSRAGYTF
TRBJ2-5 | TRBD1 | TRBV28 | CASSYGTGLQETQYF
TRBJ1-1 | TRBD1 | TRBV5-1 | CASSLSLLGQGAAEAFF
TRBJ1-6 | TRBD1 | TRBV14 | CASSQVGQGFFQHSPLHF
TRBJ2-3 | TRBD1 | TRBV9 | CASSVYRGRSTDTQYF
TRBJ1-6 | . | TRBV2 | CASSDWQGPNSPLHF
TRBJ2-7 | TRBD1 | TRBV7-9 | CASSLTGQGFYEQYF
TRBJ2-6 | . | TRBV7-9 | CASHSGANVLTF
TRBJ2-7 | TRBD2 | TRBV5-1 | CASSLSGSSYEQYF
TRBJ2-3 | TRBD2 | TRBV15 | CATSRGTSGSTDTQYF
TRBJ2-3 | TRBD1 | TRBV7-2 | CASSLTGANTQYF
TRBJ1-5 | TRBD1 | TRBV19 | CASSVRDSGNQPQHF
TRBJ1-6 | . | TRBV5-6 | CASSTYKLNSPLHF
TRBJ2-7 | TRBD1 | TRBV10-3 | CAISGQGPYEQYF
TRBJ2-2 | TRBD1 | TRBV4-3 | CASSRRQGNTGELFF
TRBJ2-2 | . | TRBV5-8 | CASSLELYTGELFF
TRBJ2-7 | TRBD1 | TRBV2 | CASSEGGTGGDEQYF
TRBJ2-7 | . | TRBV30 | CAWTHQGNSYEQYF
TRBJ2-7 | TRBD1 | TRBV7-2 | CASSQGQGVSYEQYF
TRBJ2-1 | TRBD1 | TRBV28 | CASTLAGQGSDEQFF